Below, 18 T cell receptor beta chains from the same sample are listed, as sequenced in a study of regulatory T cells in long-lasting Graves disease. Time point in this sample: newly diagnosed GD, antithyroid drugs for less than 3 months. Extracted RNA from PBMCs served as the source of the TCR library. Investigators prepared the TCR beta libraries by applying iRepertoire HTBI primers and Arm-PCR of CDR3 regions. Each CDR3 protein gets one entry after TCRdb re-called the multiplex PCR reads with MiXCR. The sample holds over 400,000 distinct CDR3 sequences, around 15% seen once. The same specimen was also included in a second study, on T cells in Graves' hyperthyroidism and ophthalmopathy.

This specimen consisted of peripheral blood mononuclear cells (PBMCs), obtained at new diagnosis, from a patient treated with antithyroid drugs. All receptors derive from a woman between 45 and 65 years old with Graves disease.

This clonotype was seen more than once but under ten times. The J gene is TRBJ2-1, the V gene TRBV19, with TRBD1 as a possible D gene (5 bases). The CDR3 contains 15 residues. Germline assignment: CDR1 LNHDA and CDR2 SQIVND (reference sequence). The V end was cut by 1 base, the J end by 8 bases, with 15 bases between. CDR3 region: CASSIGQGRVYEQFF. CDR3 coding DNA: TGTGCCAGTAGTATAGGCCAGGGTCGAGTCTATGAGCAGTTCTTC.

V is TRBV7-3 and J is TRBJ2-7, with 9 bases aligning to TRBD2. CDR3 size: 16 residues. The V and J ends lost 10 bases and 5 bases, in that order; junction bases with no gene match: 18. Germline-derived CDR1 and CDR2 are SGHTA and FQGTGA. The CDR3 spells CANSLAFPSGRNEQYF. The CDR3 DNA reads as TGTGCCAACAGTTTAGCGTTTCCCAGCGGGAGGAACGAGCAGTACTTC.

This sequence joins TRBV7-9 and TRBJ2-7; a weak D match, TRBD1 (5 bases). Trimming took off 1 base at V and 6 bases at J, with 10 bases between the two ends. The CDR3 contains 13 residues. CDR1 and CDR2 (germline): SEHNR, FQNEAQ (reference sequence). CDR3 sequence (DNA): TGTGCCAGCAGCTTAGTGGGTGGGGCCGAGCAGTACTTC. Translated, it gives CASSLVGGAEQYF.

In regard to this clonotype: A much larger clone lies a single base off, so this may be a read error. The CDR3 DNA sequence: TGTGCCAGCAGTGGATCTCTGCGCGGGTACGGCACAGATACGCAGTATTTT. The encoded protein is CASSGSLRGYGTDTQYF. V gene TRBV28 combines with J gene TRBJ2-3, with TRBD2 as a possible D gene (5 bases). Looked up from germline, CDR1 is MDHEN and CDR2 is SYDVKM. The CDR3 has 17 amino acids. V was cut by 5 bases and J by 1 base, with 19 bases left in between.

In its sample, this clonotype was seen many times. The CDR3 region is CASSLGRERETQYF. CDR3 sequence (DNA): TGCGCCAGCAGCTTGGGCAGGGAACGAGAGACCCAGTACTTC. J is TRBJ2-5 and V is TRBV5-1, with D maybe TRBD1 (5 bases). V was trimmed by 0 bases and J by 4 bases, leaving 10 bases between them. From germline, CDR1 is SGHRS and CDR2 YFSETQ. This CDR3 has 14 residues.

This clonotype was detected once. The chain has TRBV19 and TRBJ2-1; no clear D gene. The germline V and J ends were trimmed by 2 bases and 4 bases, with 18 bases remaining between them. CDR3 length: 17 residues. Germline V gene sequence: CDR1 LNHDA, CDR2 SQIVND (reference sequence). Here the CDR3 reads CASSIPSGAIFYNEQFF. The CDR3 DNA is TGTGCCAGTAGTATACCGTCAGGCGCAATTTTTTACAATGAGCAGTTCTTC.

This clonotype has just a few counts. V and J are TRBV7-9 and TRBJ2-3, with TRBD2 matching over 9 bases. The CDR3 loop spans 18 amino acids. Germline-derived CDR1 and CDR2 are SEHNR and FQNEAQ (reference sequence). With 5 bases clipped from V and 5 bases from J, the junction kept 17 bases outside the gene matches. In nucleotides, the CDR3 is TGTGCCAGCAGCCCCCTGTCGGGGTTAGCGGGAGCGGTAGATACGCAGTATTTT. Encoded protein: CASSPLSGLAGAVDTQYF.

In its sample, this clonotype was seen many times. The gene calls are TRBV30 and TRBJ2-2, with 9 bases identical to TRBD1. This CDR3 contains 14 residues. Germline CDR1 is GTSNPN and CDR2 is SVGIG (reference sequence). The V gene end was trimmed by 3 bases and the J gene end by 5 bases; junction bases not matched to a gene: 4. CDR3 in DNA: TGTGCCTGGAGGGGACAGGGTTGGACCGGGGAGCTGTTTTTT. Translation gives CAWRGQGWTGELFF. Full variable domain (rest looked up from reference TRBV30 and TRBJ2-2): SQTIHQWPATLVQPVGSPLSLECTVEGTSNPNLYWYRQAAGRGLQLLFYSVGIGQISSEVPQNLSASRPQDRQFILSSKKLLLSDSGFYLCAWRGQGWTGELFFGEGSRLTVL.

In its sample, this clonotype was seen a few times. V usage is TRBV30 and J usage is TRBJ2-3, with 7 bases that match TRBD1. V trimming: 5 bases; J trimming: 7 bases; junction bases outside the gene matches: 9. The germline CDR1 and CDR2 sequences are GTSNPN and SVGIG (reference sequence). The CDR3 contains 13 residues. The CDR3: CAWRLQGDYTQYF. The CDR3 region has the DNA TGTGCCTGGCGACTCCAGGGGGATTATACGCAGTATTTT.

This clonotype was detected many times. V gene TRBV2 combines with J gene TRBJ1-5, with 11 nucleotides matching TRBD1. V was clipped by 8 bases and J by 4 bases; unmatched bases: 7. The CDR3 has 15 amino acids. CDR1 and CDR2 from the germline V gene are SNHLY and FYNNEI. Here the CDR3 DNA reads TGTGCCAGCGGGACAGGGGGTGCAAGTAATCAGCCCCAGCATTTT. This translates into CASGTGGASNQPQHF. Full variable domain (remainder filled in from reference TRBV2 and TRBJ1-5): EPEVTQTPSHQVTQMGQEVILRCVPISNHLYFYWYRQILGQKVEFLVSFYNNEISEKSEIFDDQFSVERPDGSNFTLKIRSTKLEDSAMYFCASGTGGASNQPQHFGDGTRLSIL.

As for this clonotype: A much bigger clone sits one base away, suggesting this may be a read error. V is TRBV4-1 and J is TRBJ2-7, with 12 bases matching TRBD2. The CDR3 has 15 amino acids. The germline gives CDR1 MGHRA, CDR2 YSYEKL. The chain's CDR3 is CASSRRLAGDYKQYF. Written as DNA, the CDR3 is TGCGCCAGCAGCCGCAGACTAGCGGGAGACTACAAGCAGTACTTC.

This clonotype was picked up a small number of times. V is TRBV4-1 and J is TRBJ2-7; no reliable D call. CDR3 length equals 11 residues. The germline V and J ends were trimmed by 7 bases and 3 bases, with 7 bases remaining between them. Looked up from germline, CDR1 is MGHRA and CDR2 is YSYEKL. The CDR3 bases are TGCGCCAGCAAGTGGGGCTACGAGCAGTACTTC. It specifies CASKWGYEQYF.

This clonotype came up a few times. CDR3 loop: CASSHPLAGPSYNEQFF. The CDR3, as DNA: TGTGCCAGCAGCCACCCATTAGCGGGCCCCTCCTACAATGAGCAGTTCTTC. V is TRBV3-1 and J is TRBJ2-1; 7 bases align to TRBD2. V shed 3 bases, J shed 0 bases, and the junction held 8 bases outside the gene matches. Germline CDR1 LGHDT, CDR2 YNNKEL (reference sequence). The CDR3 has 17 residues.

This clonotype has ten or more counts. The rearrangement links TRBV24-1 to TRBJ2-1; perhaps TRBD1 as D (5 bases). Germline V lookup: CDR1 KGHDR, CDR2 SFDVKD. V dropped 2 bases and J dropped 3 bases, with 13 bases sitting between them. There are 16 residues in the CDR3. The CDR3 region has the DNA TGTGCCACCAGTGATTATCCCCTTGACAGCTACAATGAGCAGTTCTTC. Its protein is CATSDYPLDSYNEQFF.

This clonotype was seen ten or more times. The CDR3 DNA reads as TGTGCCACCAGTGATTATGGCTCCCGCTCCTACAATGAGCAGTTCTTC. Residues: CATSDYGSRSYNEQFF. The chain recombines TRBV24-1 with TRBJ2-1; D is unclear. The V end was cut by 2 bases, the J end by 0 bases, with 10 bases between. CDR1 KGHDR and CDR2 SFDVKD come from the germline V gene. This CDR3 comprises 16 residues.

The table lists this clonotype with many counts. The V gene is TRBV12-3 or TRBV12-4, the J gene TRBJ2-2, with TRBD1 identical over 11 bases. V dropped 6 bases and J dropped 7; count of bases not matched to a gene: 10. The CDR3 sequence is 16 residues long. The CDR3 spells CASRPADRGRIGELFF. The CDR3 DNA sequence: TGTGCCAGCAGGCCGGCGGACAGGGGGCGGATCGGGGAGCTGTTTTTT.

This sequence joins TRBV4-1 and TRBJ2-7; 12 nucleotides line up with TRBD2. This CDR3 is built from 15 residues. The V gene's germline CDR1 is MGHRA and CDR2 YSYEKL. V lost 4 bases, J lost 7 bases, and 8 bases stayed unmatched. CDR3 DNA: TGCGCCAGCAGCCTGCGACTAGCGGGAGCGGGTGAGCAGTACTTC. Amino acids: CASSLRLAGAGEQYF.

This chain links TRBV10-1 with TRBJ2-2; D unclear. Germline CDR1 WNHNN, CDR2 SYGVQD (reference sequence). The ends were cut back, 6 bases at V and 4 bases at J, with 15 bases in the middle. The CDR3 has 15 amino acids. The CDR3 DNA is TGCGCCAGCAGCGCTCGGCGTTCCCCCACCGGGGAGCTGTTTTTT. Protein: CASSARRSPTGELFF.